The rows below give T cell receptor beta chains drawn from one sample of a study of T cell repertoires in cytomegalovirus infection. TCRdb re-derived calls from the reads in MiXCR, one entry per CDR3 protein. The sample carries 150,000 to 200,000 distinct CDR3 sequences, 28% recorded once. Sequences were obtained from PBMCs. All receptors derive from a human donor in good health (CMV status not recorded). Some clones in this sample may be carry-over from other donors' samples. The CDR3 runs from the conserved cysteine through the conserved F or W. The D gene is left open where the match is weak. Expanded clones are given a class, and other clones once, few, many or no size at all.

d_call j_call v_call clone_size cdr3_nt cdr3_aa
- TRBJ2-5 TRBV29-1 few TGCAGCGTTTATCCCGAAGAGACCCAGTACTTC CSVYPEETQYF
- TRBJ1-1 TRBV7-6 few TGTGCCAGCAGCTTATACCCCCCAGGGCTTGAAGCTTTCTTT CASSLYPPGLEAFF
- TRBJ2-7 TRBV6-2/TRBV6-3 many TGTGCCAGCAGCTACAGCTCCTACGAGCAGTACTTC CASSYSSYEQYF
- TRBJ1-2 TRBV12-3/TRBV12-4 - TGTGCCAGCAGTTTGGGGGGGTTAGGCTATGGCTACACCTTC CASSLGGLGYGYTF
- TRBJ1-1 TRBV9 - TGTGCCAGCAGCGTAGCCGTGAACACTGAAGCTTTCTTT CASSVAVNTEAFF
- TRBJ1-6 TRBV20-1 - TGCAGTGCTAGACCAGCAGGCCAGACAAATTCACCCCTCCACTTT CSARPAGQTNSPLHF
- TRBJ1-1 TRBV7-8 many TGTGCCAGCAGCTTAGATGGGAACGGTCTTACTGAAGCTTTCTTT CASSLDGNGLTEAFF
- TRBJ2-7 TRBV6-1 few TGTGCCAGCAGTTTCACCGGGACCCGAAACGAGCAGTACTTC CASSFTGTRNEQYF
- TRBJ2-7 TRBV12-3/TRBV12-4 - TGTGCCAGCAGTGGGGAGACTTCCTACGAGCAGTACTTC CASSGETSYEQYF
- TRBJ2-2 TRBV6-6 few TGTGCCAGCAGTGTCTCAGGGAAGGGGGAGCTGTTTTTT CASSVSGKGELFF
- TRBJ1-1 TRBV12-3/TRBV12-4 many TGTGCCAGCAGTTTAGCGCTTGGGGGCAGAGGGGGGACTGAAGCTTTCTTT CASSLALGGRGGTEAFF
TRBD1 TRBJ2-1 TRBV5-1 - TGCGCCAGCAGCAGCCACCGGGACAGGGTCAAGAATGAGCAGTTCTTC CASSSHRDRVKNEQFF
TRBD1 TRBJ1-2 TRBV7-6 - TGTGCCAGCAGCTCAGGGACAGGGGGTCATGGCTACACCTTC CASSSGTGGHGYTF
- TRBJ2-1 TRBV6-2/TRBV6-3 - TGTGCCAGCAGTTACTCCCGCCTCGGTGGGCGGGACAATGAGCAGTTCTTC CASSYSRLGGRDNEQFF
- TRBJ1-1 TRBV12-3/TRBV12-4 few TGTGCCAGCAGTTTTGTGGGGAAGGCTTTCTTT CASSFVGKAFF
- TRBJ2-7 TRBV7-8 - TGTGCCAGCAGCTTAGTAGGGCCCCGGGATGAGCAGTACTTC CASSLVGPRDEQYF
TRBD1 TRBJ1-1 TRBV12-3/TRBV12-4 - TGTGCCAGCAGTATAAGACAGGGACTCATGAACACTGAAGCTTTCTTT CASSIRQGLMNTEAFF
TRBD1 TRBJ2-7 TRBV7-2 few TGTGCCAGCAGCTACAGGGACAGGAGCTCCTACGAGCAGTACTTC CASSYRDRSSYEQYF
- TRBJ1-5 TRBV7-6 many TGTGCCAGCAGCTTAGAGGCAGCTCAGCCCCAGCATTTT CASSLEAAQPQHF
TRBD2 TRBJ2-1 TRBV10-3 few TGTGCCATCAGTGAGTCCGGGGGGGGACACTCGAACAATGAGCAGTTCTTC CAISESGGGHSNNEQFF
- TRBJ1-6 TRBV5-6 - TGTGCCAGCAGCCCGGGACGGCTCCGGGGCTCCTATAATTCACCCCTCCACTTT CASSPGRLRGSYNSPLHF
- TRBJ1-1 TRBV7-9 many TGTGCCAGCAGCCGGGCGAGGGGGTTCACTGAAGCTTTCTTT CASSRARGFTEAFF
TRBD1 TRBJ2-3 TRBV7-2 few TGTGCCAGCAGCCGGGACAGGGGAACAGATACGCAGTATTTT CASSRDRGTDTQYF
- TRBJ2-7 TRBV19 - TGTGCCAGTAGACCTGGGACTGACCCCACCTACGAGCAGTACTTC CASRPGTDPTYEQYF
- TRBJ2-7 TRBV7-2 many TGTGCCAGCAGCGAAGGACCTTCAGCCTACGAGCAGTACTTC CASSEGPSAYEQYF
- TRBJ2-3 TRBV11-2 - TGTGCCAGCAGCCCGCCGAAGCTTGGCCGGGTAGATACGCAGTATTTT CASSPPKLGRVDTQYF
- TRBJ2-7 TRBV7-2 - TGTGCAAGCAGGGGGGTGGGTAGTCAGTACGAGCAGTACTTC CASRGVGSQYEQYF
- TRBJ1-1 TRBV7-2 many TGTGCCAGCAGCCCCGGGTCCTCGAACACTGAAGCTTTCTTT CASSPGSSNTEAFF
TRBD1 TRBJ2-2 TRBV28 - TGTGCCAGCAGTTCCCGGACAGGGATTAACACCGGGGAGCTGTTTTTT CASSSRTGINTGELFF
- TRBJ2-2 TRBV7-2 many TGTGCCAGCAGCTTAGCGGCGGGGTATCTCACCGGGGAGCTGTTTTTT CASSLAAGYLTGELFF
TRBD1 TRBJ1-1 TRBV4-1 many TGCGCCAGCAGATACACCCCGGGACAGATGAACACTGAAGCTTTCTTT CASRYTPGQMNTEAFF
TRBD1 TRBJ1-1 TRBV12-3/TRBV12-4 many TGTGCCAGCAGTCGACAGGGAGGAACTGAAGCTTTCTTT CASSRQGGTEAFF
TRBD1 TRBJ1-2 TRBV11-1 few TGTGCCAGCAGCTCTTATGGGACAGCTCAAGGCTACACCTTC CASSSYGTAQGYTF
- TRBJ1-6 TRBV7-9 few TGTGCCAGCACGAGAAGGAATTCACCCCTCCACTTT CASTRRNSPLHF
TRBD2 TRBJ2-3 TRBV7-2 - TGTGCCAGTAGACTAGCGGGGGGCCTCTGGGGCACAGATACGCAGTATTTT CASRLAGGLWGTDTQYF
TRBD1 TRBJ2-6 TRBV4-1 - TGCGCCAGCAGCCTCTTCATCCCGGGACAGGGGACTTCTGGGGCCAACGTCCTGACTTTC CASSLFIPGQGTSGANVLTF
- TRBJ2-3 TRBV14 few TGTGCCAGCAGCCAAATAGGGAGCACAGATACGCAGTATTTT CASSQIGSTDTQYF
- TRBJ1-5 TRBV4-2 - TGTGCCAGCAGCCAAGACTCCAGGGCCCATCAGCCCCAGCATTTT CASSQDSRAHQPQHF
TRBD1 TRBJ1-1 TRBV6-8 - TGTGCCAGCAGTGCATCGACAGGGACCACTGTAGCTTTCTTT CASSASTGTTVAFF
- TRBJ2-5 TRBV20-1 few TGCAGTGCTAGAGATCTAGCAGGGGCGCAAGAGACCCAGTACTTC CSARDLAGAQETQYF
- TRBJ2-5 TRBV2 few TGTGCCAGCAGACCCACAGGGTTCCAAGAGACCCAGTACTTC CASRPTGFQETQYF
TRBD1 TRBJ1-5 TRBV2 few TGTGCCAGCAGAGAGGGACCGGGACAGGGGGATCAGCCCCAGCATTTT CASREGPGQGDQPQHF
- TRBJ1-6 TRBV12-5 - TGTGCTAGTGGCACGGCCGGGGGGAATTCACCCCTCCACTTT CASGTAGGNSPLHF
- TRBJ2-5 TRBV10-3 - TGTGCCATCAGTGGGGCACAAGAGACCCAGTACTTC CAISGAQETQYF
- TRBJ1-1 TRBV27 - TGTGCCAGCAGACCACATACGGGAACTGAAGCTTTCTTT CASRPHTGTEAFF
- TRBJ2-7 TRBV9 few TGTGCCAGCAGCGTAGAGGGTCGGGAGCAGTACTTC CASSVEGREQYF
- TRBJ2-1 TRBV19 many TGTGCCAGTAGTATAGTGCGGGACTCCCTCTACAATGAGCAGTTCTTC CASSIVRDSLYNEQFF
- TRBJ1-1 TRBV27 - TGTGCCAGCAGTTTGGGGGATTCGAGCACTGAAGCTTTCTTT CASSLGDSSTEAFF
- TRBJ1-6 TRBV5-1 - TGCGCCAGCAGCTTGGAAGGGAATTCACCCCTCCACTTT CASSLEGNSPLHF
TRBD1 TRBJ2-7 TRBV7-2 many TGTGCCAGCAGCTTAGCCTCCGGGACAGGGTCCTACGAGCAGTACTTC CASSLASGTGSYEQYF